These T cell receptor beta chains were read from a single sample in a study of beta chain features in type 1 diabetes. Measured with immunoSEQ multiplex PCR; TCRdb has only the in-frame clones, and not every one. The sample lists around 500,000 clones, roughly 10% occurring once. Sequences were obtained from naive CD4+ T cells from blood. The receptors were sampled from a woman aged 18-29 years in good health. CDR3s include the opening cysteine and the closing phenylalanine or tryptophan. The D gene is left open where the match is weak. For some rows the clone size is stated as once, few or many, or as a class when expanded; others skip it.

v_gene	d_gene	j_gene	abundance	CDR3aa	CDR3nt
TRBV7-3	NA	TRBJ2-5	few	CASSLYGYF	TGTGCCAGCAGCTTATACGGGTACTTC
TRBV4-2	NA	TRBJ2-1	NA	CASSQVQSSYNEQFF	TGTGCCAGCAGCCAAGTACAGAGCTCCTACAATGAGCAGTTCTTC
TRBV9	NA	TRBJ2-3	NA	CASSVEDLTDTQYF	TGTGCCAGCAGCGTAGAGGACCTCACAGATACGCAGTATTTT
TRBV7-8	NA	TRBJ2-3	few	CATAGGILDTQYF	TGTGCCACAGCCGGGGGAATTCTTGATACGCAGTATTTT
TRBV6-1	NA	TRBJ1-5	few	CASIQPQHF	TGTGCCAGCATCCAGCCCCAGCATTTT
TRBV19	TRBD1	TRBJ2-1	NA	CASSTRDRGYEQFF	TGTGCCAGTAGTACTAGGGACAGGGGCTATGAGCAGTTCTTC
TRBV5-1	TRBD2	TRBJ2-7	few	CASTGTNRAEQYF	TGCGCCAGCACGGGGACTAACCGGGCCGAGCAGTACTTC
TRBV7-2	NA	TRBJ2-1	NA	CASSASRGSATKQFF	TGTGCCAGCAGCGCCAGCAGGGGTTCGGCGACTAAGCAGTTCTTC
TRBV25-1	NA	TRBJ2-7	NA	CASSEYDRVGIYEQYF	TGTGCCAGCAGTGAATATGATAGGGTCGGAATATACGAGCAGTACTTC
TRBV28	NA	TRBJ1-1	NA	CASSPTGRGNTEAFF	TGTGCCAGCAGCCCAACAGGGAGAGGGAACACTGAAGCTTTCTTT
TRBV7-9	NA	TRBJ2-2	NA	CASSDLNGELFF	TGTGCCAGCAGCGACCTCAACGGGGAGCTGTTTTTT
TRBV27	TRBD2	TRBJ2-5	few	CASSHRRGGRETQYF	TGTGCCAGCAGTCACAGACGGGGGGGGCGAGAGACCCAGTACTTC
TRBV28	NA	TRBJ2-3	few	CASSPGGYTDTQYF	TGTGCCAGCAGCCCCGGGGGATACACAGATACGCAGTATTTT
TRBV7-9	TRBD1	TRBJ1-5	NA	CASSLTGTGGGQPQHF	TGTGCCAGCAGCCTAACAGGGACAGGGGGAGGTCAGCCCCAGCATTTT
TRBV5-1	NA	TRBJ2-7	few	CASSSGPGNSEQYF	TGCGCCAGCAGCTCCGGGCCAGGAAATTCCGAGCAGTACTTC
TRBV7-2	NA	TRBJ1-5	few	CASSLGSRWSNQPQHF	TGTGCCAGCAGCTTAGGCAGCAGGTGGAGCAATCAGCCCCAGCATTTT
TRBV30	NA	TRBJ2-2	few	CAWSVLTRDRTGELFF	TGTGCCTGGAGTGTACTGACGCGGGATCGGACCGGGGAGCTGTTTTTT
TRBV7-2	NA	TRBJ2-2	few	CASSNSGTGELFF	TGTGCCAGCAGCAATAGCGGCACCGGGGAGCTGTTTTTT
TRBV7-2	NA	TRBJ1-2	few	CASSLASANYGYTF	TGTGCCAGCAGCTTAGCTAGCGCTAACTATGGCTACACCTTC
TRBV4-1	NA	TRBJ2-7	NA	CASSQAALDYEQYF	TGCGCCAGCAGCCAAGCCGCGTTAGACTACGAGCAGTACTTC
TRBV7-9	NA	TRBJ2-5	NA	CASREETQYF	TGTGCCAGCAGGGAGGAGACCCAGTACTTC
TRBV28	TRBD1	TRBJ1-2	few	CASRPSGQTIYGYTF	TGTGCCAGCAGACCTTCGGGACAGACTATCTATGGCTACACCTTC
TRBV4-3	NA	TRBJ2-5	few	CASSQEVRQWETQYF	TGCGCCAGCAGCCAAGAGGTGCGACAGTGGGAGACCCAGTACTTC
TRBV4-3	TRBD1	TRBJ2-2	few	CASSQVGVTGGYTGELFF	TGCGCCAGCAGCCAAGTAGGGGTAACAGGGGGCTACACCGGGGAGCTGTTTTTT
TRBV10-3	TRBD1	TRBJ1-1	NA	CAISERTGMNTEAFF	TGTGCCATCAGTGAGAGGACAGGGATGAACACTGAAGCTTTCTTT
TRBV10-3	NA	TRBJ2-5	NA	CAISESTSSPTQYF	TGTGCCATCAGTGAGTCGACATCCTCCCCGACCCAGTACTTC
TRBV28	NA	TRBJ1-5	few	CASSFLPRGDPMGNQPQHF	TGTGCCAGCAGTTTTCTTCCCAGGGGCGATCCCATGGGCAATCAGCCCCAGCATTTT
TRBV28	NA	TRBJ2-3	NA	CASMDRDTDTQYF	TGTGCCAGTATGGACAGAGACACAGATACGCAGTATTTT
TRBV29-1	NA	TRBJ2-3	few	CSVDQGTDTQYF	TGCAGCGTTGACCAGGGTACAGATACGCAGTATTTT
TRBV11-3	TRBD2	TRBJ2-7	once	CASSYYLADREQYF	TGTGCCAGCAGCTACTATCTAGCGGATCGGGAGCAGTACTTC
TRBV18	NA	TRBJ2-7	NA	CASSRGDGYEQYF	TGTGCCAGCTCACGGGGGGATGGCTACGAGCAGTACTTC
TRBV27	TRBD2	TRBJ2-1	few	CASRGLAGGANEQFF	TGTGCCAGCAGGGGACTAGCGGGAGGAGCCAATGAGCAGTTCTTC
TRBV21-1	NA	TRBJ2-3	few	CASSNESRWDTQYF	TGTGCCAGCAGCAACGAGTCTCGGTGGGATACGCAGTATTTT
TRBV7-2	TRBD1	TRBJ1-1	few	CASSHPGTGMNTEAFF	TGTGCCAGCAGCCACCCCGGGACAGGGATGAACACTGAAGCTTTCTTT
TRBV9	TRBD2	TRBJ2-1	NA	CASSFSGSSYNEQFF	TGTGCCAGCAGCTTTAGCGGGAGCTCCTACAATGAGCAGTTCTTC
TRBV7-2	TRBD2	TRBJ2-3	NA	CASSWTSGSWGTDTQYF	TGTGCCAGCAGCTGGACTAGCGGGAGCTGGGGCACAGATACGCAGTATTTT
TRBV12-5	TRBD1	TRBJ2-1	NA	CASGPLTRQGAAEQFF	TGTGCTAGTGGTCCCCTGACCAGACAGGGGGCCGCTGAGCAGTTCTTC
TRBV5-1	TRBD2	TRBJ2-2	NA	CASTASGLSTGELFF	TGCGCCAGCACCGCTAGCGGCCTCTCCACCGGGGAGCTGTTTTTT
TRBV30	NA	TRBJ2-7	NA	CASSRIQKAGEQYF	TGTGCCTCCTCGAGGATTCAAAAAGCGGGCGAGCAGTACTTC
TRBV2	NA	TRBJ2-3	few	CASSSEGSSTDTQYF	TGTGCCAGCAGTTCGGAGGGAAGTAGCACAGATACGCAGTATTTT
TRBV11-2	NA	TRBJ2-7	few	CASSSLRGRPYEQYF	TGTGCCAGCAGCTCCCTTAGGGGTCGTCCCTACGAGCAGTACTTC
TRBV10-3	NA	TRBJ2-6	few	CAITDPRGSGANVLTF	TGTGCCATCACAGACCCGAGGGGAAGTGGGGCCAACGTCCTGACTTTC
TRBV11-3	TRBD2	TRBJ2-5	NA	CASSPGLAGGGETQYF	TGTGCCAGCAGCCCGGGACTAGCGGGAGGTGGAGAGACCCAGTACTTC
TRBV10-3	TRBD1	TRBJ2-5	few	CAIRRESGGGETQYF	TGTGCCATCAGACGCGAATCAGGGGGCGGTGAGACCCAGTACTTC
TRBV4-3	NA	TRBJ2-1	few	CASSQQMGLADEQFF	TGCGCCAGCAGCCAACAAATGGGTCTAGCTGACGAGCAGTTCTTC
TRBV4-2	NA	TRBJ2-1	few	CASSQEGSYLRYNEQFF	TGTGCCAGCAGCCAAGAGGGGTCCTACCTTCGCTACAATGAGCAGTTCTTC
TRBV9	TRBD1	TRBJ1-6	NA	CASSVEGAPPLHF	TGTGCCAGCAGCGTAGAGGGGGCACCACCCCTCCACTTT
TRBV7-2	TRBD1	TRBJ2-7	NA	CASSPSGTGNREQYF	TGTGCCAGCAGCCCCTCCGGGACAGGGAACCGCGAGCAGTACTTC
TRBV30	TRBD1	TRBJ1-3	few	CAWRWGQGAGNTIYF	TGTGCCTGGAGGTGGGGACAGGGAGCTGGAAACACCATATATTTT
TRBV29-1	NA	TRBJ2-7	NA	CSVATRGAYYEQYF	TGCAGCGTTGCTACCCGAGGGGCCTACTACGAGCAGTACTTC
TRBV25-1	TRBD2	TRBJ2-1	few	CASSAGGPREFF	TGTGCCAGCAGTGCGGGGGGGCCTAGGGAGTTCTTC
TRBV11-2	NA	TRBJ2-1	NA	CASSLLRQQFF	TGTGCCAGCAGCTTACTCCGGCAGCAGTTCTTC
TRBV4-1	NA	TRBJ2-3	few	CASSLFIGDTQYF	TGCGCCAGCAGCCTCTTTATTGGAGATACGCAGTATTTT
TRBV25-1	NA	TRBJ1-2	few	CASRRGAGYTF	TGTGCCAGCAGGCGCGGGGCGGGCTACACCTTC
TRBV23-1	NA	TRBJ2-5	few	CASSQSSGAQQETQYF	TGCGCCAGCAGTCAATCTTCCGGGGCCCAACAAGAGACCCAGTACTTC
TRBV7-9	TRBD1	TRBJ2-6	few	CASSSGQSGANVLTF	TGTGCCAGCAGCTCGGGACAGTCTGGGGCCAACGTCCTGACTTTC